The subject of this entry is one T cell receptor gamma chain. The antigen remains undetermined. For this DNA, TCRdb reports the protein of a much larger clone, which diverges at residue 3, most likely from a read error; the protein presented here is translated directly from the DNA. Germline values: CDR1 EGSNGY, CDR2 YDSYNSKV. CDR3 size: 14 residues. TCRdb made new clone calls on the multiplex PCR reads using CATT. Of approximately 30,000 gamma-chain clones in the sample, roughly 1.4% were seen once. Gammadelta T cells were flow-sorted from PBMC into Vgamma9/Vdelta2+ and Vdelta2-negative populations for bulk analysis. This sample stems from a study of γδ T cells in repeated Plasmodium falciparum infection. Study-wide context: The natural-infection arm compared Malian children under seasonal malaria with matched Australian children.

Overall study findings and caveats: In Vdelta2-negative, largely Vdelta1+, gammadelta repertoires, repeated controlled infections appeared to drive clonal selection waves.

Sample: gamma-delta T cells from blood. The sequence was collected from a pool of human donors (malaria-infected and uninfected, not separated). The chain employs TRGV2 and TRGJ1 or TRGJ2. No J gene is reported in TCRdb; it was inferred here by comparing the DNA with germline. The CDR3 DNA reads as TGTGCCGCCTGGGACGTAGGAAAGGTTTATAAGAAACTCTTT. Translated: CAAWDVGKVYKKLF.